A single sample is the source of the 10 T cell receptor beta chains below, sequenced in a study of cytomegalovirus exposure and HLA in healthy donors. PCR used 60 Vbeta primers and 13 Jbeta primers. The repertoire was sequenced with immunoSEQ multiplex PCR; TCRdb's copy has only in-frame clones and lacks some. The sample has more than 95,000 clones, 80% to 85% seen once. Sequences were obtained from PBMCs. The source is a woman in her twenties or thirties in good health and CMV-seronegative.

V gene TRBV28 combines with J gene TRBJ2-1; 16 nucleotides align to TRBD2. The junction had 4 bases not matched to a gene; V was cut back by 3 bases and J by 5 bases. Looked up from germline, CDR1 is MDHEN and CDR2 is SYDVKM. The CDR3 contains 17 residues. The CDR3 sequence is CASSLGLAGGPNNEQFF. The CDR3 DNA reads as TGTGCCAGCAGTTTGGGACTAGCGGGAGGGCCGAACAATGAGCAGTTCTTC. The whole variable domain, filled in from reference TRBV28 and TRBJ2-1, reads DVKVTQSSRYLVKRTGEKVFLECVQDMDHENMFWYRQDPGLGLRLIYFSYDVKMKEKGDIPEGYSVSREKKERFSLILESASTNQTSMYLCASSLGLAGGPNNEQFFGPGTRLTVL.

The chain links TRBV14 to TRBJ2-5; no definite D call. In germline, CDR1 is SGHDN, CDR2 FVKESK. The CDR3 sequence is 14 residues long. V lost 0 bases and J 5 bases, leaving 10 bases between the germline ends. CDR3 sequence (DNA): TGTGCCAGCAGCCAAGACCTGGGCGAGGAGACCCAGTACTTC. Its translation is CASSQDLGEETQYF. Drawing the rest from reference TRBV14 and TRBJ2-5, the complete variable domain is EAGVTQFPSHSVIEKGQTVTLRCDPISGHDNLYWYRRVMGKEIKFLLHFVKESKQDESGMPNNRFLAERTGGTYSTLKVQPAELEDSGVYFCASSQDLGEETQYFGPGTRLLVL.

CDR3 region: CASSGLAGQGTQYF. CDR3 nucleotide sequence: TGCGCCAGCAGTGGACTAGCGGGACAGGGGACCCAGTACTTC. V usage is TRBV10-2 and J usage is TRBJ2-5, with 11 bases that match TRBD2. Trimming took 4 bases from V and 7 from J; bases not matched to a gene: 5. The germline V gene encodes CDR1 WSHSY and CDR2 SAAADI. The CDR3 runs 14 residues.

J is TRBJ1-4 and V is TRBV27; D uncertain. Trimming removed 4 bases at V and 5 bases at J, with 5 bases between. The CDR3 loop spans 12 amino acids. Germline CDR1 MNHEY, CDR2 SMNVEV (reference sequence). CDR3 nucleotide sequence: TGTGCCAGCAGTTCTATAAATGAAAAACTGTTTTTT. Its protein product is CASSSINEKLFF.

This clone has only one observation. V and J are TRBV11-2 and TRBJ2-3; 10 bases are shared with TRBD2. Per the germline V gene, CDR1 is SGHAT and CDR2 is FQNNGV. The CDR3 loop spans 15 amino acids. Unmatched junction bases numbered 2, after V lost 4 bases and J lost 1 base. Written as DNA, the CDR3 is TGTGCCAGCAGCTCAGCGGGAGGGGGCACAGATACGCAGTATTTT. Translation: CASSSAGGGTDTQYF.

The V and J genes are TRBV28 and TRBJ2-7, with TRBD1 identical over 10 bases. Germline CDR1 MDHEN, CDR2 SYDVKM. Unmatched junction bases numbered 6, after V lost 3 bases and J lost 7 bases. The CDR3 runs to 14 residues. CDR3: CASSFDRGRLEQYF. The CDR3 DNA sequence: TGTGCCAGCAGTTTTGACAGGGGGCGGTTAGAGCAGTACTTC.

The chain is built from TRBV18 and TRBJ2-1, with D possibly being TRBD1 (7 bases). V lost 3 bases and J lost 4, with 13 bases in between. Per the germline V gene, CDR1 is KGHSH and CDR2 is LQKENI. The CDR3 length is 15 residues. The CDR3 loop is CASSPDAGQYNEQFF. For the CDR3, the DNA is TGTGCCAGCTCACCTGACGCGGGACAGTACAATGAGCAGTTCTTC.

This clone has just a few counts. CDR3 protein: CASSQNGPGELFF. The CDR3 DNA follows: TGTGCCAGCAGCCAGAACGGTCCCGGGGAGCTGTTTTTT. J is TRBJ2-2 and V is TRBV4-2, with D unresolved. This CDR3 is built from 13 residues. CDR1 and CDR2 (germline): LGHNA, YNFKEQ. The V and J ends lost 3 bases and 6 bases respectively, with 8 bases between them.

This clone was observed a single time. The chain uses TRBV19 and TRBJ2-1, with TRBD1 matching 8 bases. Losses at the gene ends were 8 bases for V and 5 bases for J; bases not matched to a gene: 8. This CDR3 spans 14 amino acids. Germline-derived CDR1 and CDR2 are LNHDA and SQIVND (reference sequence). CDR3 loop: CASQDRASHNEQFF. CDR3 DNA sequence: TGTGCCAGTCAGGACAGGGCCTCTCACAATGAGCAGTTCTTC.

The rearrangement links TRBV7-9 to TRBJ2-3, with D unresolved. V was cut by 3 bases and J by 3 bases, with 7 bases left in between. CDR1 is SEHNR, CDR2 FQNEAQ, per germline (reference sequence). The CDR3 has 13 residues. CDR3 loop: CASSFEFTDTQYF. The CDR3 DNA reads TGTGCCAGCAGCTTCGAGTTTACAGATACGCAGTATTTT.